The 9 T cell receptor beta chains listed next were all sequenced from one sample in a study of blood T cell repertoires in COVID-19. Using immunoSEQ multiplex PCR, the repertoire was profiled, and TCRdb retains in-frame clones only, with some absent. The sample has 250,000 to 300,000 clones, roughly nine tenths seen once. Sequenced sample: peripheral blood. The receptors shown here come from a woman between 25 and 40 years old with COVID-19, enrolled during active disease.

This chain uses TRBV5-1 with TRBJ1-6, with D uncertain. Germline lookup yields CDR1 SGHRS and CDR2 YFSETQ. The CDR3 has 14 amino acids. Trimming stripped 7 bases from V and 7 bases from J, with 15 bases between. In nucleotides, the CDR3 is TGCGCCAGCTCAAAAGACCCGGGAAATTCACCCCTCCACTTT. Residues: CASSKDPGNSPLHF.

This chain links TRBV10-1 with TRBJ2-7, with 7 bases matching TRBD1. The V gene's germline CDR1 is WNHNN and CDR2 SYGVQD (reference sequence). The junction had 10 bases not matched to a gene; V was cut back by 2 bases and J by 3 bases. The CDR3 is 16 residues long. CDR3 sequence (DNA): TGCGCCAGCAGTGAGACAGGGGTGTTCCAATACTACGAGCAGTACTTC. Its protein is CASSETGVFQYYEQYF.

The table lists this clone with a count of one. The chain joins TRBV13 to TRBJ1-2; possibly TRBD1 for D (5 bases). Germline V gene lookup returns CDR1 PRHDT and CDR2 FYEKMQ (reference sequence). Trimming left V 5 bases short and J 0 bases short, with 16 bases between. The CDR3 loop spans 16 amino acids. CDR3 bases: TGTGCCAGCAGCACAGGTTCAAACCTAGCTAACTATGGCTACACCTTC. It yields the protein CASSTGSNLANYGYTF.

The chain recombines TRBV3-1 (or the pseudogene TRBV3-2) with TRBJ2-7; 11 bases are a match to TRBD2. Germline V lookup: CDR1 LGHDT, CDR2 YNNKEL (reference sequence). The CDR3 is 17 residues long. V lost 3 bases to trimming and J lost 5 bases; unmatched junction nucleotides: 12. The CDR3 sequence: CASSQERLAGYGNEQYF. The CDR3 nucleotides read TGTGCCAGCAGCCAGGAGAGACTAGCGGGGTACGGGAACGAGCAGTACTTC.

The gene calls are TRBV2 and TRBJ2-5, with a possible D match to TRBD1 (5 bases). The CDR3 is 17 amino acids. Germline lookup yields CDR1 SNHLY and CDR2 FYNNEI. The V end was cut by 0 bases, the J end by 1 base, with 15 bases between. The CDR3 sequence is CASSEAQTVLSQETQYF. DNA of the CDR3: TGTGCCAGCAGTGAAGCGCAGACAGTCTTATCCCAAGAGACCCAGTACTTC.

The chain joins TRBV3-1 (or the pseudogene TRBV3-2) to TRBJ1-1; weak D call: TRBD1 (6 bases). Germline V gene data show CDR1 as LGHDT and CDR2 as YNNKEL (reference sequence). Trimming left V 5 bases short and J 0 bases short, with 19 bases between. The CDR3 sequence is 17 residues long. The CDR3 protein is CASSSSKEGQLNTEAFF. In DNA form, the CDR3 reads TGTGCCAGCAGCTCCAGTAAAGAAGGACAGCTGAACACTGAAGCTTTCTTT.

The chain links TRBV30 to TRBJ1-2; maybe TRBD1 (5 bases). Trimming took off 3 bases at V and 4 bases at J, with 9 bases between the two ends. The CDR3 loop spans 12 amino acids. Looked up from germline, CDR1 is GTSNPN and CDR2 is SVGIG (reference sequence). The CDR3 DNA reads TGTGCCTGGAGCGGGCAGGGCTATGGCTACACCTTC. It specifies CAWSGQGYGYTF.

The chain recombines TRBV4-1 with TRBJ2-2; 7 bases map to TRBD1. J gave up 7 bases and V 0 bases, and 11 bases lay outside the gene matches. The CDR3 is 17 residues long. The germline V gene has CDR1 MGHRA and CDR2 YSYEKL. The CDR3 reads CASSQDRLRGLNGELFF. For the CDR3, the DNA is TGCGCCAGCAGCCAAGATCGTTTGAGGGGGCTAAACGGGGAGCTGTTTTTT.

V and J are TRBV11-2 and TRBJ2-7; TRBD2 agrees at 9 bases. The V segment lost 5 bases and the J segment 3 bases; nucleotides outside the gene matches: 8. The CDR3 length is 15 residues. Germline values: CDR1 SGHAT, CDR2 FQNNGV. The CDR3 DNA reads as TGTGCCAGCAGCGAGCAGCGGGGGGTGATCTACGAGCAGTACTTC. Amino acid sequence: CASSEQRGVIYEQYF.